The source of this TCR beta chain is a study of response to subunit inactivated influenza vaccine. In TCRdb, the RT-PCR reads were re-called with MiXCR into one record per CDR3 protein. The repertoire holds about 480,000 distinct CDR3 sequences, with roughly 9.7% as singletons. Study conclusions and caveats: Authors suggested that a seasonal influenza vaccination recruits few new T cells each time.

Comments on this clonotype: The antigen remains undetermined.

The CDR3 consists of 12 residues. Germline values: CDR1 DFQATT, CDR2 SNEGSKA (reference sequence). J is TRBJ1-1 and V is TRBV20-1; D is unclear. The specimen comprised PBMCs from blood, sampled 45 days after vaccination. The source is a man between 45 and 60 years old who received an inactivated influenza vaccine. The CDR3 coding sequence is TGCTGCGCCGTTCCGGGCCCCACTGAAGCTTTCTTT. Its translation is CCAVPGPTEAFF.